Listed below are T cell receptor beta chains from one sample, sequenced in a study of T cells in Graves' hyperthyroidism and ophthalmopathy. MiXCR was run by TCRdb on the multiplex PCR reads, yielding one entry per CDR3 protein. The top ten hold 22% of the sample, which has 150,000 to 200,000 distinct CDR3 sequences, roughly 9.4% seen once. Sample: blood. The receptors here all came from a woman aged 18-35 years with Graves' hyperthyroidism that later progressed to Graves' ophthalmopathy. Both conserved end residues are part of each CDR3. Fields, in order: J gene, clone size, V gene, D gene, CDR3 protein, CDR3 DNA. D genes are given only for firm matches. Clone size is shown for a subset of rows, as once, few, many or a class of expanded clone.

TRBJ2-3 | many | TRBV30 | . | CAWSAEGSTDTQYF | TGTGCCTGGAGTGCAGAGGGGAGCACAGATACGCAGTATTTT
TRBJ2-7 | many | TRBV7-9 | TRBD1 | CASSPTGTGRYEQYF | TGTGCCAGCAGCCCCACCGGGACAGGTCGATACGAGCAGTACTTC
TRBJ2-1 | many | TRBV6-6 | . | CASSYSNNEQFF | TGTGCCAGCAGTTACTCAAACAATGAGCAGTTCTTC
TRBJ2-5 | many | TRBV12-3/TRBV12-4 | . | CASSLGGLGTQYF | TGTGCCAGCAGCCTAGGGGGTCTCGGGACCCAGTACTTC
TRBJ2-5 | many | TRBV28 | . | CASSQGQRQETQYF | TGTGCCAGCAGTCAAGGACAGAGGCAAGAGACCCAGTACTTC
TRBJ2-5 | many | TRBV7-7 | TRBD2 | CASSLGGGVRETQYF | TGTGCCAGCAGCTTAGGGGGGGGAGTACGTGAGACCCAGTACTTC
TRBJ2-1 | many | TRBV19 | TRBD1 | CASSIESGTASNNEQFF | TGTGCCAGTAGTATAGAATCGGGGACAGCTTCTAACAATGAGCAGTTCTTC
TRBJ2-5 | many | TRBV29-1 | . | CSVGHRGGQETQYF | TGCAGCGTTGGACACAGGGGGGGCCAAGAGACCCAGTACTTC
TRBJ1-4 | many | TRBV28 | . | CASRGPGGEKLFF | TGTGCCAGCAGGGGACCGGGAGGAGAAAAACTGTTTTTT
TRBJ2-2 | many | TRBV7-9 | . | CASSASSGELFF | TGTGCCAGCAGCGCAAGCTCTGGGGAGCTGTTTTTT
TRBJ2-1 | many | TRBV19 | . | CASSMWDLGRLDNEQFF | TGTGCCAGTAGTATGTGGGACTTAGGGCGGTTGGACAATGAGCAGTTCTTC
TRBJ1-3 | . | TRBV7-8 | . | CASSSKYGTSGNTIYF | TGTGCCAGCAGCTCGAAATACGGGACAAGTGGAAACACCATATATTTT
TRBJ2-5 | many | TRBV12-3/TRBV12-4 | TRBD2 | CASTFPPSGRGETQYF | TGTGCCAGCACCTTTCCCCCTAGCGGGAGAGGAGAGACCCAGTACTTC
TRBJ2-3 | . | TRBV7-3 | . | CASSPWRLRKADTQYF | TGTGCCAGCAGCCCGTGGCGTCTCCGGAAGGCAGATACGCAGTATTTT
TRBJ2-7 | . | TRBV28 | . | CASSFGQLDEQYF | TGTGCCAGCAGTTTCGGTCAGTTGGACGAGCAGTACTTC
TRBJ1-3 | few | TRBV7-2 | . | CASSLGTLNTIYF | TGTGCCAGCAGCTTAGGGACGTTAAACACCATATATTTT
TRBJ2-1 | . | TRBV5-6 | TRBD2 | CASSHRLAGVYADEQFF | TGTGCCAGCAGCCACCGACTAGCGGGAGTGTATGCGGATGAGCAGTTCTTC
TRBJ2-1 | many | TRBV5-1 | . | CASSQSLTRGEQFF | TGCGCCAGCAGCCAAAGTCTAACTAGAGGTGAGCAGTTCTTC
TRBJ1-5 | many | TRBV10-3 | . | CAISESGDGNQPQHF | TGTGCCATCAGTGAGTCAGGTGACGGCAATCAGCCCCAGCATTTT
TRBJ1-1 | many | TRBV6-1 | . | CASSETGLSTEAFF | TGTGCCAGCAGTGAAACAGGGTTGAGCACTGAAGCTTTCTTT
TRBJ1-5 | many | TRBV29-1 | . | CSAGSNQPQHF | TGCAGCGCGGGTAGCAATCAGCCCCAGCATTTT
TRBJ2-1 | many | TRBV2 | . | CATIGLQRNNEQFF | TGTGCCACCATCGGATTACAGAGGAACAATGAGCAGTTCTTC
TRBJ1-1 | . | TRBV5-1 | . | CASSAYRETEAFF | TGCGCCAGCAGCGCATACAGGGAGACTGAAGCTTTCTTT
TRBJ1-4 | many | TRBV3-1 | . | CASSQIKDKAKLFF | TGTGCCAGCAGCCAAATCAAGGACAAAGCCAAACTGTTTTTT
TRBJ2-2 | . | TRBV12-3/TRBV12-4 | TRBD2 | CASSPRGGASGELFF | TGTGCCAGCAGTCCCCGGGGGGGGGCATCCGGGGAGCTGTTTTTT
TRBJ1-6 | many | TRBV6-1 | TRBD1 | CASRESVWGQYNSPLHF | TGTGCCAGCAGAGAGAGCGTGTGGGGACAGTATAATTCACCCCTCCACTTT
TRBJ1-1 | many | TRBV5-8 | . | CASSLGPTEAFF | TGTGCCAGCAGCTTAGGGCCCACTGAAGCTTTCTTT
TRBJ2-4 | few | TRBV13 | TRBD1 | CASSSNDRGDKNIQYF | TGTGCCAGCAGCTCAAACGACAGGGGCGACAAAAACATTCAGTACTTC
TRBJ2-5 | many | TRBV13 | . | CASSLTQATQYF | TGTGCCAGCAGCTTGACCCAAGCAACCCAGTACTTC
TRBJ1-1 | many | TRBV7-2 | . | CASGGGGTEAFF | TGTGCCAGCGGAGGAGGGGGCACTGAAGCTTTCTTT
TRBJ2-1 | many | TRBV30 | TRBD2 | CAWSTSGPSYNEQFF | TGTGCCTGGAGTACTAGCGGGCCCTCCTACAATGAGCAGTTCTTC
TRBJ2-3 | . | TRBV18 | TRBD2 | CASSPGGWTDTQYF | TGTGCCAGCTCACCGGGAGGGTGGACAGATACGCAGTATTTT
TRBJ2-5 | many | TRBV12-5 | . | CASGNNQQETQYF | TGTGCTAGTGGAAATAATCAACAAGAGACCCAGTACTTC
TRBJ1-4 | many | TRBV28 | . | CASSLDQRANEKLFF | TGTGCCAGCAGTTTAGATCAGAGAGCGAATGAAAAACTGTTTTTT
TRBJ2-5 | many | TRBV19 | TRBD1 | CASSTADRVNGETQYF | TGTGCCAGTAGTACGGCAGACAGGGTGAACGGAGAGACCCAGTACTTC
TRBJ1-1 | many | TRBV2 | . | CASSEQGRGTEAFF | TGTGCCAGCAGTGAACAGGGAAGAGGCACTGAAGCTTTCTTT